These T cell receptor beta chains were read from a single sample in a study of CD8+ T cells in alopecia areata. Sequencing used immunoSEQ multiplex PCR; TCRdb keeps in-frame clones, though not all of them. The sample has about 290,000 clones, roughly 60% seen once. The sample in question was CD4+ T cells sorted from blood, obtained at week 24, from a patient treated with tofacitinib. All receptors derive from a human donor with alopecia areata. Each CDR3 is given with its conserved first and last residue. The order of the fields is V gene, clone size, CDR3 length, J gene, D gene, CDR3 protein, CDR3 DNA. The D gene is left open where the match is weak. Expanded clones are given a class, and other clones once, few, many or no size at all.

>TRBV9|-|11|TRBJ1-2|-
CASSAGFGYTF
TGTGCCAGCAGTGCCGGATTCGGCTACACCTTC
>TRBV29-1|-|15|TRBJ1-2|TRBD1
CSVKDRGNPSYGYTF
TGCAGCGTTAAGGACAGGGGCAATCCCTCCTATGGCTACACCTTC
>TRBV5-1|-|14|TRBJ2-5|-
CASSNAVAGETQYF
TGCGCCAGCAGTAATGCAGTTGCAGGAGAGACCCAGTACTTC
>TRBV28|-|14|TRBJ2-3|-
CASSRPPRRDTQYF
TGTGCCAGCAGTCGGCCACCCCGGCGAGATACGCAGTATTTT
>TRBV7-2|-|17|TRBJ2-4|TRBD1
CASSLWGQGRTKNIQYF
TGTGCCAGCAGCTTATGGGGACAGGGAAGGACCAAAAACATTCAGTACTTC
>TRBV5-4|-|16|TRBJ2-7|TRBD1
CASSRAGTGRTYEQYF
TGTGCCAGCAGTCGGGCAGGGACAGGGCGGACCTACGAGCAGTACTTC
>TRBV30|-|14|TRBJ2-1|TRBD1
CAWNPWTGQNEQFF
TGTGCCTGGAATCCTTGGACAGGTCAAAATGAGCAGTTCTTC
>TRBV7-6|once|14|TRBJ2-5|-
CASSPGGGSETQYF
TGTGCCAGCAGCCCTGGGGGCGGGTCAGAGACCCAGTACTTC
>TRBV14|-|13|TRBJ2-5|-
CASSQDPSETQYF
TGTGCCAGCAGCCAAGATCCGAGTGAGACCCAGTACTTC
>TRBV29-1|-|16|TRBJ2-1|-
CSVIGAGDRSYNEQFF
TGCAGCGTAATAGGGGCGGGCGACCGCTCCTACAATGAGCAGTTCTTC